This TCR beta chain was captured in a study of T-cell memory formation after mild COVID-19. The wider study: Most TCR clusters belonged to a single donor.

The 5'RACE method, run with constant-segment primers, produced TCR alpha and TCR beta cDNA libraries (carrying sample barcodes and UMIs). From the 5' RACE reads, TCRdb called clonotypes with MiXCR, one entry per CDR3 protein. The data contain hundreds of thousands of distinct CDR3 sequences, over 13% of them seen just once; the ten biggest clones take up around a fifth. Study results and caveats: Cross-reactive memory appears to have joined, as suggested by some responding clones showing up in pre-infection memory. The study found balanced CD4/CD8 in clones contracting day 15 to 85 and a CD4+ lean in later expanders.

The germline gives CDR1 DFQATT, CDR2 SNEGSKA (reference sequence). Trimming cost V 2 bases and J 5 bases, with 18 bases left between them. This CDR3 spans 15 amino acids. A word on this clonotype: Antigen specificity is unknown.

Sequenced input: PBMCs or a T cell subset sorted from them (not recorded which). This clonotype originated in a man aged 18 to 29 who had mild COVID-19 (a few samples of this study predate the infection). Cell type and time point are not known. The chain carries TRBV20-1 and TRBJ1-1; D is possibly TRBD1 (5 bases). The CDR3: CSARSPTIGATEAFF. As DNA, the CDR3 is TGCAGTGCTAGATCCCCCACGATAGGGGCAACTGAAGCTTTCTTT.